The TCR beta chain under discussion was sequenced for a study of blood T cell repertoires in COVID-19 (dated by TCRdb to the early 2020s). Context from the whole study: Samples from collaborators originated in the United States, Italy and Spain and spanned both the acute and convalescent phases of COVID-19. Deeply sampled blood TCRbeta repertoires from subjects exposed to, actively infected with, or recovered from COVID-19 were included in the dataset. Samples were obtained from the ongoing ImmuneRACE study (first 160 participants) and from roughly 1,300 subjects provided by 6 global collaborators. Where HLA class I and class II types were available, the types were taken from metadata supplied by the sample provider, not from assay-based typing. The material from the prospective study consisted of cDNA or gDNA derived from T cells, B-cell-depleted T cells, or PBMCs. A freely available public database, intended as a resource for researchers studying the immune response to SARS-CoV-2, is where the repertoires were released. The sample metadata nearly always contained a de-identified subject ID, COVID-19 status, age in years and sex. The study at large found these results: The quantity of clinical and demographic metadata differed by source and by participant and was supplied without curation.

One collaborating source in Seattle enrolled patients while the patients were actively infected and followed the patients over time throughout the course of disease. The collaborating institutions used their own protocols to collect whole blood in K2EDTA tubes. For TCRbeta analysis, collaborators shipped samples in one of three forms: frozen whole blood, isolated PBMCs, or DNA extracted from either of those sample types. This clone showed up just once. Its recognized antigen is unknown. No base-level quality is on record; no much larger clone is a single base apart. TCRbeta CDR3 regions were amplified from genomic DNA using the immunoSEQ Assay, a bias-controlled multiplex PCR. The study's own analysis went as follows. The number of nucleated cells in each sample was estimated by amplification of reference gene primers within the assay. Sequence reads were collapsed and filtered to measure the absolute abundance of every unique TCRbeta CDR3 rearrangement. For each sample, productive Simpson clonality was calculated as the square root of Simpson's diversity index across productive rearrangements. In its TCRdb copy, this immuneACCESS table keeps in-frame sequences only and misses some clones. Where compared with another copy, unresolved V genes explain less than half of these, and the others have no known cause. The DNA was the basis for D and trimming; V, J and clone size are from that table. The table for this sample lists about 160,000 clones; around 85% of them were counted only once. The ten biggest clones cover around 6.9% of the sample.

For this chain, trimming is 0 bases at the V end and 6 bases at the J end, and the number of junction bases without a gene match is 10. CDR1 MNHEY and CDR2 SVGEGT were looked up in the germline V gene. The CDR3 goes from the cysteine to the phenylalanine over 18 residues. Only CDR3 DNA is held: 54 bases, read in frame from base 1. This receptor was taken from a man older than 75 with COVID-19, enrolled during active disease. The V and J segments used are TRBV6-2 or TRBV6-3 and TRBJ2-5; the central 13 bases match TRBD2. Sequencing was carried out using peripheral blood. The DNA is as follows: TGTGCCAGCAGTTACTCGAGTAGGACTAGCGGGGGCAGGAAGACCCAGTACTTC. Translated, it gives CASSYSSRTSGGRKTQYF.